This T cell receptor beta chain was found in a study of OX40 agonist ivuxolimab in advanced cancers. Overall study: People in dose escalation had one of these cancers: hepatocellular carcinoma, melanoma, renal cell or head and neck cancer.

Data came from immunoSEQ multiplex PCR; TCRdb stores just in-frame clones and leaves some out. The sample records about 50,000 clones, approximately 91% being singletons. The V gene's germline CDR1 is SEHNR and CDR2 FQNEAQ (reference sequence). The V end lost 2 bases, the J end lost 4 bases, and 14 bases lay between the germline ends. CDR3 length equals 15 residues. Sequencing was performed on CD4+ or CD8+ T cells sorted from blood, taken in a trial of the OX40 agonist ivuxolimab. This clonotype was obtained from an adult with an advanced solid tumor such as melanoma, head and neck, liver or kidney cancer. The chain uses TRBV7-9 and TRBJ1-1; D gene uncertain. DNA of the CDR3: TGTGCCAGCAGCTTAATCGGGATGGAGGGCACTGAAGCTTTCTTT. This encodes CASSLIGMEGTEAFF.